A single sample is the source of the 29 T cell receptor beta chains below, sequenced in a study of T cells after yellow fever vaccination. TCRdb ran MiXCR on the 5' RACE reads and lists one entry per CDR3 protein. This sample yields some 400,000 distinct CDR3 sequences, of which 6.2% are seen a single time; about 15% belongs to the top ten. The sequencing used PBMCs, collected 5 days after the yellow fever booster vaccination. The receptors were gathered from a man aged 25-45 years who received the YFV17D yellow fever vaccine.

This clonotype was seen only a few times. Here the CDR3 reads CASMQGLAGTNTGELFF. CDR3 bases: TGTGCCAGCATGCAGGGACTAGCGGGAACGAACACCGGGGAGCTGTTTTTT. This sequence joins TRBV6-1 and TRBJ2-2; TRBD2 matches at 13 bases. The length of the CDR3 is 17 residues. CDR1 is MNHNS and CDR2 is SASEGT in the germline V gene. V gave up 7 bases and J gave up 0 bases; unmatched junction bases: 5.

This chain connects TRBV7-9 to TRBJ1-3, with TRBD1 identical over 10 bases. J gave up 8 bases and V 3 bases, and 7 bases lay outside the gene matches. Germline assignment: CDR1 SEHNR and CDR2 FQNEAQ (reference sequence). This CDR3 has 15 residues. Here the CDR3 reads CASSFRTGGSDTIYF. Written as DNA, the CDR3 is TGTGCCAGCAGCTTCCGGACAGGGGGGAGTGACACCATATATTTT.

CDR3 coding DNA: TGTGCCAGCAGCCCATTCATGGAGACCCAGTACTTC. Residues: CASSPFMETQYF. The V and J genes are TRBV7-2 and TRBJ2-5; no reliable D call. V was pared by 5 bases and J by 5 bases, with 9 bases between. The CDR3 runs to 12 residues. Germline lookup yields CDR1 SGHTA and CDR2 FQGNSA.

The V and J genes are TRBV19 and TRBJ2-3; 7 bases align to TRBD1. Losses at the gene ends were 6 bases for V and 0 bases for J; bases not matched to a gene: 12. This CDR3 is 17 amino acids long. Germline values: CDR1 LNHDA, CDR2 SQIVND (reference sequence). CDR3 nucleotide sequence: TGTGCCAGTAGGAACACCGGGACAGCGACTAGCACAGATACGCAGTATTTT. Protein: CASRNTGTATSTDTQYF.

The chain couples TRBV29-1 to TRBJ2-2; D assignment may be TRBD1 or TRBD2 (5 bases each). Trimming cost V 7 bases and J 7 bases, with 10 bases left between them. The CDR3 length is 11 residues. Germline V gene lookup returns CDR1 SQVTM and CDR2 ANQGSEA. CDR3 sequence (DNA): TGCAGCGCGGGACGTTTCGGGGAGCTGTTTTTT. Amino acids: CSAGRFGELFF.

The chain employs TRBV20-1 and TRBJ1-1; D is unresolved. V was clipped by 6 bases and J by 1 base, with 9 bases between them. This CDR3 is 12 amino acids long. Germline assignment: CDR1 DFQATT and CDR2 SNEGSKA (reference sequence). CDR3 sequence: CSAPTENTEAFF. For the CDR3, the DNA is TGCAGTGCGCCAACAGAGAACACTGAAGCTTTCTTT.

This CDR3 reads CASSDGSSPYNEQFF. The DNA for the CDR3 is TGCGCCAGCAGTGACGGGAGTAGTCCCTACAATGAGCAGTTCTTC. This chain links TRBV10-2 with TRBJ2-1, with D possibly TRBD2 on 6 matching bases. In germline, CDR1 is WSHSY, CDR2 SAAADI. This CDR3 spans 15 amino acids. Trimming took off 3 bases at V and 2 bases at J, with 11 bases between the two ends.

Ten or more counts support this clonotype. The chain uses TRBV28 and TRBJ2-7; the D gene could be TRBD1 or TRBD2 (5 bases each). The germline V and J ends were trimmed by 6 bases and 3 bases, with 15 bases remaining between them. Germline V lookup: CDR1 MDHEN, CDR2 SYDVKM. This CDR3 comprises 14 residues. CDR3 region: CASSPPPGSYEQYF. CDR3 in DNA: TGTGCCAGCAGCCCACCCCCAGGGAGCTACGAGCAGTACTTC.

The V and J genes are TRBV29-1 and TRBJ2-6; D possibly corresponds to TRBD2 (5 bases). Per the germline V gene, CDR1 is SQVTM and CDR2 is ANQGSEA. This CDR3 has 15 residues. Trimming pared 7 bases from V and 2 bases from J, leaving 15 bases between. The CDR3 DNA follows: TGCAGCGCCGAGGGTGGAGGAGCTGGGGCCAACGTCCTGACTTTC. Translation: CSAEGGGAGANVLTF.

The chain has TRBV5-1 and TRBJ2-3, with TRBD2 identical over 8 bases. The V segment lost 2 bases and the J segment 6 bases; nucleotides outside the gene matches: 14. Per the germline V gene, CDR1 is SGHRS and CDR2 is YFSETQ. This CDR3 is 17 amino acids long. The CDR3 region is CASSLNWGAGAPDTQYF. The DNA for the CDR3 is TGCGCCAGCAGCTTAAATTGGGGAGCGGGAGCCCCGGATACGCAGTATTTT.

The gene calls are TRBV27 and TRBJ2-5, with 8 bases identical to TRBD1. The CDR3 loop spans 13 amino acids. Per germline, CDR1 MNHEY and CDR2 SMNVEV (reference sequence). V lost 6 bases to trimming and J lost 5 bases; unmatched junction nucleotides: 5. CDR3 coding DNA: TGTGCCAGCAGGCGGGACAGGTTCGAGACCCAGTACTTC. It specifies CASRRDRFETQYF.

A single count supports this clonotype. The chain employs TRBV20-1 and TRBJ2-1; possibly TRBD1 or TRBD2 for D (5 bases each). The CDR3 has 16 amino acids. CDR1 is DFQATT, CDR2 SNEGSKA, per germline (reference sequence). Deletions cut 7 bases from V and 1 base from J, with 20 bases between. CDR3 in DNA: TGCAGTGGGACACCCCTCACGGGGAGATCCTACAATGAGCAGTTCTTC. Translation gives CSGTPLTGRSYNEQFF.

The CDR3 protein is CASSFGSSGWQRTGELFF. The CDR3 DNA sequence: TGTGCCAGCAGTTTCGGGAGTAGCGGGTGGCAAAGAACCGGGGAGCTGTTTTTT. This chain joins TRBV12-3 or TRBV12-4 and TRBJ2-2; 7 bases align to TRBD2. After removal of 3 bases from V and 5 bases from J, the junction contained 15 bases not matched to a gene. The CDR3 runs 18 residues.

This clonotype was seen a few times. The chain's CDR3 is CASSLGVGDYNEQFF. The CDR3 region has the DNA TGTGCCAGCAGCTTAGGGGTAGGGGACTACAATGAGCAGTTCTTC. The chain links TRBV7-2 to TRBJ2-1; tentatively, D is TRBD1 (5 bases). Germline CDR1 reads SGHTA; CDR2 reads FQGNSA. V lost 1 base and J 3 bases, leaving 10 bases between the germline ends. This CDR3 has 15 residues.

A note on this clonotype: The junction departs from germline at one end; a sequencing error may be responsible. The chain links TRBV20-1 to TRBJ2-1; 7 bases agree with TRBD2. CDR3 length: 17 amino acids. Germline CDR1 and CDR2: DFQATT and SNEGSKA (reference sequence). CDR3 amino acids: CCARGFGERGSYNEQFF. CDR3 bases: TGCTGTGCTAGAGGGTTCGGGGAGCGGGGCTCCTACAATGAGCAGTTCTTC.

For the CDR3, the DNA is TGTGCCAGCAGCCCGTCGGGGCGGGAGAGGAGCGTTGAGCAGTTCTTC. Translation: CASSPSGRERSVEQFF. V usage is TRBV3-1 and J usage is TRBJ2-1, with 7 bases lining up with TRBD2. The CDR3 extends over 16 amino acids. Unmatched junction bases numbered 15, after V lost 4 bases and J lost 9 bases. Looked up from germline, CDR1 is LGHDT and CDR2 is YNNKEL (reference sequence).

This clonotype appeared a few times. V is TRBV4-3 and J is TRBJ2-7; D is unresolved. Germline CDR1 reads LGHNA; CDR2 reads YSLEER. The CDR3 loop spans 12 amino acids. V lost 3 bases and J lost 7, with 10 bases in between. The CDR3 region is CASSQDRSEQYF. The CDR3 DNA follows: TGCGCCAGCAGCCAGGATCGGAGTGAGCAGTACTTC.

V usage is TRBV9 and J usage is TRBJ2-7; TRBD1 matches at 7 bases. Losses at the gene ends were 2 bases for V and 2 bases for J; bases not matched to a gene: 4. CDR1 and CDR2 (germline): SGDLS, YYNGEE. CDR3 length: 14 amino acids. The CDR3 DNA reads TGTGCCAGCAGCGTGAGGGACAGTCCCTACGAGCAGTACTTC. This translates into CASSVRDSPYEQYF. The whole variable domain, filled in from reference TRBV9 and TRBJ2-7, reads DSGVTQTPKHLITATGQRVTLRCSPRSGDLSVYWYQQSLDQGLQFLIQYYNGEERAKGNILERFSAQQFPDLHSELNLSSLELGDSALYFCASSVRDSPYEQYFGPGTRLTVT.

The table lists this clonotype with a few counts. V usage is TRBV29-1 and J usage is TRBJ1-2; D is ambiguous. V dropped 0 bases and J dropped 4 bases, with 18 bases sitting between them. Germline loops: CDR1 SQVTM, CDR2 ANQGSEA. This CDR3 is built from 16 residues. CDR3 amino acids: CSVEDLVGFAFYGYTF. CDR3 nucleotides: TGCAGCGTTGAAGATCTGGTAGGGTTTGCTTTCTATGGCTACACCTTC.

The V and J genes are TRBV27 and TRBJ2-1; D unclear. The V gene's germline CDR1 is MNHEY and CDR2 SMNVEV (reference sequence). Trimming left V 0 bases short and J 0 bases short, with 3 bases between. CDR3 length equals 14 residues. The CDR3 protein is CASSLSYSYNEQFF. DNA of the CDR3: TGTGCCAGCAGTTTATCCTACTCCTACAATGAGCAGTTCTTC.

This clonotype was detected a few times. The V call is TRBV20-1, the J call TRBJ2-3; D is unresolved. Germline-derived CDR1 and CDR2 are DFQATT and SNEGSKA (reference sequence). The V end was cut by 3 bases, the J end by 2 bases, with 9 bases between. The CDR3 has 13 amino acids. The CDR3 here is CSASHTYTDTQYF. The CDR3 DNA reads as TGCAGTGCTAGCCACACCTACACAGATACGCAGTATTTT.

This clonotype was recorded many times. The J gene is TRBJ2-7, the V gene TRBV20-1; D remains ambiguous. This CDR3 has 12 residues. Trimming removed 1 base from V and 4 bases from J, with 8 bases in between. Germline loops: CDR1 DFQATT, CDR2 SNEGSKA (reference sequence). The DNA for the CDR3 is TGCAGTGCTAGAGGTCAGCGTTACGAGCAGTACTTC. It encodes CSARGQRYEQYF.

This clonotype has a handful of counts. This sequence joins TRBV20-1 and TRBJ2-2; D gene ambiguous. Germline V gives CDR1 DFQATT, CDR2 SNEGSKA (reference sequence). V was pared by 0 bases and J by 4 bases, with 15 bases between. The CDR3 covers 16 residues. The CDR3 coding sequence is TGCAGTGCTAGAGAGGCAGGAAAAGGGTCCACCGGGGAGCTGTTTTTT. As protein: CSAREAGKGSTGELFF.

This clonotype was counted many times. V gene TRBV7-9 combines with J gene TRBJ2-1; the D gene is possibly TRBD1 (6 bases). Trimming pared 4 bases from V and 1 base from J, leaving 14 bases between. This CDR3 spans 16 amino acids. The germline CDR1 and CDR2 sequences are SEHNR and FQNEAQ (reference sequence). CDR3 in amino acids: CASSSAVDRSYNEQFF. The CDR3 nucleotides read TGTGCCAGCAGCTCCGCCGTGGACAGATCCTACAATGAGCAGTTCTTC.

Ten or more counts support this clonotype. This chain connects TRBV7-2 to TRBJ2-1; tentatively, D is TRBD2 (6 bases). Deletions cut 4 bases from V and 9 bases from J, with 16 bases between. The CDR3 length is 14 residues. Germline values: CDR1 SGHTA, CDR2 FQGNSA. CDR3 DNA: TGTGCCAGCAGCTCGAGACGTTTCGGGAGTGAGCAGTTCTTC. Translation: CASSSRRFGSEQFF.

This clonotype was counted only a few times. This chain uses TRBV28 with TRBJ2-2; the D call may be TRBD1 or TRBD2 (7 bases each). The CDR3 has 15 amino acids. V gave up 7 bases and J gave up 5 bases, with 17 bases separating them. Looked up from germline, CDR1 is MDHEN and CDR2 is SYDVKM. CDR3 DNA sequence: TGTGCCAGCACTCAGGGAGGGGGCAGGACCGGGGAGCTGTTTTTT. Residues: CASTQGGGRTGELFF.

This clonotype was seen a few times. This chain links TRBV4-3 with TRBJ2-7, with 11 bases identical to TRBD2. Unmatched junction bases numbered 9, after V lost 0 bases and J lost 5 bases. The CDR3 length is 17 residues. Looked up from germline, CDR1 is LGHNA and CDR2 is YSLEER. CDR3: CASSQDTLAGVLNEQYF. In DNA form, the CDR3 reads TGCGCCAGCAGCCAAGACACACTAGCGGGAGTTTTGAACGAGCAGTACTTC.

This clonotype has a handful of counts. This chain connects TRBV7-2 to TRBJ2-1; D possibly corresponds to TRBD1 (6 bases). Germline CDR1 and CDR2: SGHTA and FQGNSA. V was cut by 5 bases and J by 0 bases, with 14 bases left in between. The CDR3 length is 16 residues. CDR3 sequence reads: CASSRQASSSYNEQFF. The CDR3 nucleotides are TGTGCCAGCAGCCGACAGGCATCGAGCTCCTACAATGAGCAGTTCTTC.

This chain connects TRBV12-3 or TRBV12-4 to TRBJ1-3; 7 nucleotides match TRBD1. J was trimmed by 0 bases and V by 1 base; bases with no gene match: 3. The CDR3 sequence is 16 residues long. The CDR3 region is CASSLDRGISGNTIYF. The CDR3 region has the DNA TGTGCCAGCAGTTTAGACAGGGGAATCTCTGGAAACACCATATATTTT.